The TCR beta chain described here comes from a study of CD8 T cells in ankylosing spondylitis. Whole-study results and caveats: Disease-linked clones reportedly concentrated significantly in matched ankylosing spondylitis synovial fluid. One TCR beta motif, made up of fewer than 10 highly homologous variants, appeared characteristic of ankylosing spondylitis blood. Disease-linked clones were CD8+ and relatively rare in peripheral blood.

Each CDR3 protein is one row after TCRdb ran MiXCR on the 5' RACE reads. Among some 240,000 distinct CDR3 sequences listed, 15% to 20% were seen once. Many counts were recorded for this clonotype. The target antigen is unknown. V lost 4 bases to trimming and J lost 6 bases, with 10 bases between them. Germline assignment: CDR1 DFQATT and CDR2 SNEGSKA (reference sequence). The CDR3 spans 12 residues. The sample consisted of blood, either unsorted or a sorted T cell fraction (not recorded which). The chain joins TRBV20-1 to TRBJ1-5; D gene uncertain. The receptor comes from a male donor with ankylosing spondylitis or in good health (not recorded which). The CDR3 nucleotides are TGCAGTGCTACCGAGGAGGGTCAGCCCCAGCATTTT. As protein: CSATEEGQPQHF.